This T cell receptor (beta chain) emerged from a study of blood T cell repertoires in COVID-19. On the study more broadly: PBMCs, B-cell-depleted T cells, or T cells provided the cDNA or gDNA that made up the material.

Individuals drawn from 24 US areas were roughly 18 to 95 years old. Methods used by the authors: Amplifying reference gene primers gave estimates of nucleated cell counts. Clones were sequenced by immunoSEQ multiplex PCR, and TCRdb holds only the in-frame ones, with some missing. The DNA gave D and trimming, while V, J and clone size come from that table. The profile shows 100,000 to 150,000 clones, around 84% of them singletons. Germline V lookup: CDR1 LNHDA, CDR2 SQIVND (reference sequence). V lost 5 bases and J 0 bases, leaving 14 bases between the germline ends. The CDR3 is 15 amino acids. The source of this sequence is a man aged 40-49 years with acute COVID-19. Specimen: PBMCs or T cells enriched from blood (not recorded which). The chain is built from TRBV19 and TRBJ2-7; D might be TRBD1 (6 bases). CDR3 DNA sequence: TGTGCCAGTAGTCGATCAGGGGCCAGCTCCTACGAGCAGTACTTC. The encoded protein is CASSRSGASSYEQYF.